A selection of T cell receptor beta chains follows, all from one sample in a study of blood T cells in healthy people across ages. TCRdb reprocessed the 5' RACE reads with MiXCR, giving one entry per CDR3 protein. The sample gives some 900,000 distinct CDR3 sequences, roughly 43% of which show up once; 13% is in the top ten. Sequenced sample: blood. These receptor sequences come from a man in his thirties or forties in good health. Each CDR3 is given with its conserved first and last residue. A D gene is named only where the DNA matches it firmly. Rows give clone size only sometimes, using once, few, many, or a class for an expanded clone.

>17|TRBV9|few|TRBJ2-3|TRBD2
CASSRERGGTLTDTQYF
TGTGCCAGCAGCCGCGAGCGGGGGGGCACTCTCACAGATACGCAGTATTTT
>15|TRBV7-8|many|TRBJ1-1|-
CASSHGGGYYTEAFF
TGTGCCAGCAGCCATGGGGGGGGGTATTACACTGAAGCTTTCTTT
>15|TRBV29-1|few|TRBJ2-7|TRBD1
CSVEGADREAYEQYF
TGCAGCGTTGAAGGCGCGGACAGGGAAGCCTACGAGCAGTACTTC
>13|TRBV12-3/TRBV12-4|-|TRBJ2-5|-
CASSTFTQETQYF
TGTGCCAGCAGCACATTTACACAAGAGACCCAGTACTTC
>14|TRBV13|-|TRBJ2-5|TRBD2
CASSPGGAHETQYF
TGTGCCAGCAGCCCCGGGGGGGCGCACGAGACCCAGTACTTC
>12|TRBV3-1|-|TRBJ2-7|-
CASSQVGFEQYF
TGTGCCAGCAGCCAAGTCGGATTCGAGCAGTACTTC
>13|TRBV20-1|-|TRBJ1-2|TRBD1
CSASRGPDYGYTF
TGCAGTGCTAGTAGGGGGCCGGACTATGGCTACACCTTC
>15|TRBV6-5|-|TRBJ1-6|-
CASSHGTERNSPLHF
TGTGCCAGCAGTCATGGGACGGAGAGAAATTCACCCCTCCACTTT
>15|TRBV4-3|many|TRBJ2-3|-
CASSQVTGFTDTQYF
TGCGCCAGCAGCCAAGTCACGGGATTCACAGATACGCAGTATTTT
>15|TRBV30|-|TRBJ1-5|-
CAWRCGGMSNQPQHF
TGTGCCTGGCGGTGTGGGGGTATGAGCAATCAGCCCCAGCATTTT
>11|TRBV6-4|-|TRBJ2-1|-
CASGGRGNQFF
TGTGCCAGCGGCGGCAGGGGAAACCAGTTCTTC
>11|TRBV20-1|-|TRBJ2-7|TRBD2
CSARLANEQYF
TGCAGTGCCCGACTAGCGAACGAGCAGTACTTC
>13|TRBV18|-|TRBJ2-1|-
CASSLGPYGEQFF
TGTGCCAGCTCACTAGGGCCGTACGGTGAGCAGTTCTTC
>14|TRBV3-1|many|TRBJ1-5|-
CASSPFGARGPQHF
TGTGCCAGCAGCCCCTTCGGGGCCAGGGGGCCCCAGCATTTT
>15|TRBV10-3|-|TRBJ1-1|TRBD1
CAIRRTGETGTEAFF
TGTGCCATCAGGAGAACAGGGGAAACGGGCACTGAAGCTTTCTTT
>14|TRBV10-3|-|TRBJ2-3|TRBD1
CAIMDRGSTDTQYF
TGTGCCATCATGGACAGGGGGAGCACAGATACGCAGTATTTT
>14|TRBV2|-|TRBJ2-1|TRBD2
CASIQAGGPGEQFF
TGTGCCAGCATCCAAGCGGGGGGGCCCGGTGAGCAGTTCTTC
>16|TRBV9|-|TRBJ1-4|-
CASSVAGQSTNEKLFF
TGTGCCAGCAGCGTAGCCGGACAGTCAACTAATGAAAAACTGTTTTTT
>14|TRBV6-1|few|TRBJ2-7|-
CASRPRTSSYEQYF
TGTGCCAGCAGGCCCCGGACATCCTCCTACGAGCAGTACTTC
>15|TRBV5-1|many|TRBJ2-3|-
CASRLGPGTTDTQYF
TGCGCCAGCAGGCTGGGCCCCGGGACCACAGATACGCAGTATTTT
>15|TRBV12-3/TRBV12-4|few|TRBJ2-7|TRBD1
CASSPGQGRAYEQYF
TGTGCCAGCAGTCCGGGACAGGGGAGGGCCTACGAGCAGTACTTC
>13|TRBV12-3/TRBV12-4|-|TRBJ2-4|TRBD2
CASRRTSVMIPYF
TGTGCCAGCAGGAGGACTAGCGTCATGATACCGTACTTC
>15|TRBV12-3/TRBV12-4|few|TRBJ1-2|-
CASSLPGPVNYGYTF
TGTGCCAGCAGTTTACCAGGACCGGTTAACTATGGCTACACCTTC
>14|TRBV2|-|TRBJ2-7|-
CASSAQQGEREQYF
TGTGCCAGCAGTGCGCAGCAGGGAGAACGCGAGCAGTACTTC
>13|TRBV20-1|-|TRBJ1-2|-
CSAAQQENYGYTF
TGCAGTGCTGCCCAACAGGAAAACTATGGCTACACCTTC
>11|TRBV29-1|many|TRBJ2-7|-
CSVRAGYEQYF
TGCAGCGTCCGGGCGGGATACGAGCAGTACTTC
>15|TRBV12-3/TRBV12-4|few|TRBJ1-2|-
CASSPRQGFHYGYTF
TGTGCCAGCAGTCCCCGTCAGGGGTTCCACTATGGCTACACCTTC
>14|TRBV5-4|-|TRBJ1-4|-
CASSSADKGEKLFF
TGTGCCAGCAGCTCGGCTGACAAGGGGGAAAAACTGTTTTTT